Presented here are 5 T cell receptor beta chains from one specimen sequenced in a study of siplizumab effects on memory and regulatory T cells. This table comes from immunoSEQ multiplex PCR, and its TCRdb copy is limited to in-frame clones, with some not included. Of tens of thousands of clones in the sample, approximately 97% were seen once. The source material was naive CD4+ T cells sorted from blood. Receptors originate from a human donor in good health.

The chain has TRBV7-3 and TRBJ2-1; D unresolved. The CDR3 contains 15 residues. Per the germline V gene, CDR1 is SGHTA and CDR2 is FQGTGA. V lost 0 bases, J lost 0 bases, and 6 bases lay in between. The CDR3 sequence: CASSLTTGSYNEQFF. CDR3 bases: TGTGCCAGCAGCTTAACGACGGGCTCCTACAATGAGCAGTTCTTC.

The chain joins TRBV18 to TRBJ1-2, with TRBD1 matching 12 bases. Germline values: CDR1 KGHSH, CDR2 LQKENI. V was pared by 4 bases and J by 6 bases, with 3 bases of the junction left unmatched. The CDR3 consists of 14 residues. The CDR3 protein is CASSRGQGADGYTF. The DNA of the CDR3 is TGTGCCAGCTCACGGGGACAGGGGGCGGATGGCTACACCTTC.

The CDR3: CASSLTGNSYEQYF. The CDR3 DNA reads TGTGCCAGCAGCTTGACAGGTAACTCCTACGAGCAGTACTTC. The chain carries TRBV5-4 and TRBJ2-7; perhaps TRBD1 as D (5 bases). From germline, CDR1 is SGHNT and CDR2 YYREEE (reference sequence). V lost 1 base, J lost 0 bases, and 8 bases lay in between. The CDR3 runs 14 residues.

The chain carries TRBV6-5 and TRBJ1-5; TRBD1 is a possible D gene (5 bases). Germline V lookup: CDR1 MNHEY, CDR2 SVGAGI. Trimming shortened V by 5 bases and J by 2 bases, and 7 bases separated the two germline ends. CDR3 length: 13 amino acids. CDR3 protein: CASSQGGNQPQHF. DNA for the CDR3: TGTGCCAGCAGTCAAGGGGGCAATCAGCCCCAGCATTTT.

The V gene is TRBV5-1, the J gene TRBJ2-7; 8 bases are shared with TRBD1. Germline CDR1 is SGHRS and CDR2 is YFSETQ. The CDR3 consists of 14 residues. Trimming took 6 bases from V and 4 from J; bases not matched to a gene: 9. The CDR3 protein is CASMNRDRQYEQYF. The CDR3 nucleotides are TGCGCCAGCATGAACCGGGACAGGCAATACGAGCAGTACTTC. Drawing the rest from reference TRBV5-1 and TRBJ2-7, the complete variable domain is KAGVTQTPRYLIKTRGQQVTLSCSPISGHRSVSWYQQTPGQGLQFLFEYFSETQRNKGNFPGRFSGRQFSNSRSEMNVSTLELGDSALYLCASMNRDRQYEQYFGPGTRLTVT.